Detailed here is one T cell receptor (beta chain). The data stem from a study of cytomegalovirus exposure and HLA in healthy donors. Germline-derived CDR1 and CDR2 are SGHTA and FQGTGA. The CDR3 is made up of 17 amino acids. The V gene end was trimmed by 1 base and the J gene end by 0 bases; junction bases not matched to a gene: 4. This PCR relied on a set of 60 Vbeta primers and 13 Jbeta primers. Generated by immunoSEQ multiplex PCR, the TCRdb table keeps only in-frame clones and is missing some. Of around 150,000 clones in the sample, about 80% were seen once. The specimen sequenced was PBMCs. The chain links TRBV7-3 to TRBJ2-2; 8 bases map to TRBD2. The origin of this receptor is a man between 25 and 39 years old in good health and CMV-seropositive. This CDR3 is CASSLNGGAANTGELFF. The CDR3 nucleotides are TGTGCCAGCAGCTTAAACGGGGGGGCGGCGAACACCGGGGAGCTGTTTTTT.